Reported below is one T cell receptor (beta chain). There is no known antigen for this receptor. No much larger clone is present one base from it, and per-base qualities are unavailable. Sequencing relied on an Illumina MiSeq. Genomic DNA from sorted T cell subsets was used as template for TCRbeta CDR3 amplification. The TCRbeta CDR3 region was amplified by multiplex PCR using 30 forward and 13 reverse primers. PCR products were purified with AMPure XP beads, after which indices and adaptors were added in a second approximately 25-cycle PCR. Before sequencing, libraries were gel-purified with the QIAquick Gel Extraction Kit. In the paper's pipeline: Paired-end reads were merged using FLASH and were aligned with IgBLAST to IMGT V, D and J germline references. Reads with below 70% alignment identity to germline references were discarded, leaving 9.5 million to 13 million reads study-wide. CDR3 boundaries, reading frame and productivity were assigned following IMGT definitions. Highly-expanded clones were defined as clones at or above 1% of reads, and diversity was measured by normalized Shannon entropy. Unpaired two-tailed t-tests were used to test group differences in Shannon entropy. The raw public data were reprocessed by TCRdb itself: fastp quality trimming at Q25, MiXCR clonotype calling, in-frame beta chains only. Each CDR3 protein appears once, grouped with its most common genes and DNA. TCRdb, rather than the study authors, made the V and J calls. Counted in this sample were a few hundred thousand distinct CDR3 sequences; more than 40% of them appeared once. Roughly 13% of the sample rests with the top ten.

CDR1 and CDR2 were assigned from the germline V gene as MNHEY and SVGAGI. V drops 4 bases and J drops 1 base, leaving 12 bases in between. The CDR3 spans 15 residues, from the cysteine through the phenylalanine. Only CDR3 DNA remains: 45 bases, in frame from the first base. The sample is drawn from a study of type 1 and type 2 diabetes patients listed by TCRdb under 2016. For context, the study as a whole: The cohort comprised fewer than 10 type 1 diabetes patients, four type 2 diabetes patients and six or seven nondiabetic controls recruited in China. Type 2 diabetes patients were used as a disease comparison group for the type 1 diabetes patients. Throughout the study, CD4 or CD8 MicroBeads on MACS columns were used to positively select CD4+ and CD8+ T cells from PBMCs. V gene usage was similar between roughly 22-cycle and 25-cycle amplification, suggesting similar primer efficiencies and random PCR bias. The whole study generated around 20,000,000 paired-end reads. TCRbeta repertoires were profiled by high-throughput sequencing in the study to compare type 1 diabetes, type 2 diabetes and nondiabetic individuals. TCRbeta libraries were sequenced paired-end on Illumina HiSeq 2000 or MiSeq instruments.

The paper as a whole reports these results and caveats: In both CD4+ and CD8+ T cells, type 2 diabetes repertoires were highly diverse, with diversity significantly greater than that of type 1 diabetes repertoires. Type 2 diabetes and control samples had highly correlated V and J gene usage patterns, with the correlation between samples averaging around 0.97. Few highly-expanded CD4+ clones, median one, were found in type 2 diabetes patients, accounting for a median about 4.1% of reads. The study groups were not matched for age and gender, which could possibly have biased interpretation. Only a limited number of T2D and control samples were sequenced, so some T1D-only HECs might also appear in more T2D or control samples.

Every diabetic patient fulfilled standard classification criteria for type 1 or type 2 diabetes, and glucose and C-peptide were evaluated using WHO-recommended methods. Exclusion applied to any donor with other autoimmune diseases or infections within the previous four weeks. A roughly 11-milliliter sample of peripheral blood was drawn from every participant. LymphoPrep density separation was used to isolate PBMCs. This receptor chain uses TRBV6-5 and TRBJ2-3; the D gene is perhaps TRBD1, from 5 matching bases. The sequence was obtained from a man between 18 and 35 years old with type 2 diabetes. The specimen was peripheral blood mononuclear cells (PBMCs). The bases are TGTGCCAGCAGTTCGCAGACAGAGGGCACAGATACGCAGTATTTT. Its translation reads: CASSSQTEGTDTQYF.